The 5 T cell receptor beta chains in this list originate from one sample, sequenced in a study of CD8 T cells in Susac syndrome. Random hexamers primed reverse transcription of 0.5 to 1 ug RNA. Via MiXCR, TCRdb re-called the immunoSEQ multiplex PCR reads, giving one row per CDR3 protein. The sample includes about 120,000 distinct CDR3 sequences, roughly 94% of them seen just once. Sequences were obtained from CD8+ T cells from PBMCs. The receptor source for this set is a human donor with Susac syndrome.

The chain is built from TRBV15 and TRBJ1-2; TRBD1 matches 9 bases. Looked up from germline, CDR1 is LNHNV and CDR2 is YYDKDF (reference sequence). This CDR3 comprises 14 residues. Losses at the gene ends were 1 base for V and 5 bases for J; bases not matched to a gene: 2. DNA for the CDR3: TGTGCCACCAGCAGAGGAGGACAGGGGTATGGCTACACCTTC. Translated, it gives CATSRGGQGYGYTF.

The rearrangement uses TRBV5-5 and TRBJ1-4, with D hard to call. Germline lookup yields CDR1 SGHKS and CDR2 YYEKEE (reference sequence). This CDR3 region has 14 residues. The V and J ends lost 5 bases and 0 bases respectively, with 8 bases between them. In DNA, the CDR3 is TGTGCCAGCAGTCTGAAGGCAACTAATGAAAAACTGTTTTTT. Translating it yields CASSLKATNEKLFF.

This sequence joins TRBV7-6 and TRBJ2-7; tentatively, D is TRBD1 (5 bases). Germline CDR1 SGHVS, CDR2 FNYEAQ. The CDR3 consists of 16 residues. Trimming took off 5 bases at V and 7 bases at J, with 24 bases between the two ends. The CDR3 nucleotides are TGTGCCAGCAGCAAAAAGGGCGTGGGGCAGCCTCGGGAGCAGTACTTC. It is translated as CASSKKGVGQPREQYF.

This rearrangement joins TRBV20-1 to TRBJ2-1; perhaps TRBD2 as D (7 bases). Germline CDR1 DFQATT, CDR2 SNEGSKA (reference sequence). This CDR3 has 13 amino acids. V gave up 2 bases and J gave up 4 bases, with 9 bases separating them. The CDR3 spells CSARRGGYNEQFF. The CDR3, as DNA: TGCAGTGCTAGAAGGGGGGGATACAATGAGCAGTTCTTC.

V and J are TRBV7-8 and TRBJ1-6; 10 bases are shared with TRBD1. This CDR3 region has 14 residues. Germline CDR1 is SGHVS and CDR2 is FQNEAQ. V lost 3 bases and J lost 9; bases outside the gene matches: 2. The CDR3 DNA reads as TGTGCCAGCAGCTTGGACAGGGGGTCTTCACCCCTCCACTTT. Translation gives CASSLDRGSSPLHF.